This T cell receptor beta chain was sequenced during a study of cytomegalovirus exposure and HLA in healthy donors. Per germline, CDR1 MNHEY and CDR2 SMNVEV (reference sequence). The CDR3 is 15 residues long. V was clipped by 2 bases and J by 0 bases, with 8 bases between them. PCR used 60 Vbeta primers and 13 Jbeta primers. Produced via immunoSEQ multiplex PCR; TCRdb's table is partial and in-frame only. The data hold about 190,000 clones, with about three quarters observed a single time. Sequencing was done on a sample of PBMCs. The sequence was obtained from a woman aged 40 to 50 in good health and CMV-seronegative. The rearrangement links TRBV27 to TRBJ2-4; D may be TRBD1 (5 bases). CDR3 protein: CASSLRTLAKNIQYF. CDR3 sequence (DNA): TGTGCCAGCAGTTTAAGGACATTAGCCAAAAACATTCAGTACTTC.